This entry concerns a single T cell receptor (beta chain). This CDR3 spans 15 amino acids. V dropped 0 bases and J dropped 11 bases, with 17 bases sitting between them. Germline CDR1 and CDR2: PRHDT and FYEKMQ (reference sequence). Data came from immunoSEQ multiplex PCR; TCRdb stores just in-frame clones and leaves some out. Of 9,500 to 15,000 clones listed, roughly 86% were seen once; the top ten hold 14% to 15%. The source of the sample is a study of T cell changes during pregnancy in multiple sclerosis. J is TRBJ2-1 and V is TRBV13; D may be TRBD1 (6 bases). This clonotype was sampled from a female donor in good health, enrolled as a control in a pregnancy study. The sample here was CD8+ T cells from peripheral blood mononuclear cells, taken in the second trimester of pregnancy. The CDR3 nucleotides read TGTGCCAGCAGCTTAGGCCAGGGCAGGGGTCGTAAGCAGTTCTTC. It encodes CASSLGQGRGRKQFF.